This entry features one TCR beta chain sequence. The antigen remains undetermined. A junction boundary mismatches the germline segment, possibly from a read error. This CDR3 is built from 15 residues. Reverse transcription of roughly 0.45 ug total RNA with a constant-region primer produced TCR beta cDNA. Sequencing libraries for TCR beta derived from three nested multiplex PCR rounds that used slightly modified ARM-PCR. The first two PCR rounds used TRBV1-TRBV30 forward primers with a C-beta reverse primer, 9 to 11 cycles each. TCRdb analysed the multiplex PCR reads with MiXCR anew, one entry per CDR3 protein. The table has 300,000 to 350,000 distinct CDR3 sequences, approximately 58% seen once. The data were obtained in a study of tumor-infiltrating lymphocytes in primary liver carcinoma. The wider study: Sample yields, roughly 3.65 to 7.13 million productive TCRbeta reads, were similar across the tissue types.

Study-wide results and limits: Researchers found tumor-adjacent and tumor-blood pairs overlapped less than tumor region pairs.

Blood RNA came from unsorted whole blood; germline DNA was also extracted. Donors were untreated and chronically infected with HBV. The chain couples TRBV12-3 or TRBV12-4 to TRBJ1-4; unclear D gene. Material for sequencing was peripheral blood. The sequence was obtained from a young woman with primary liver carcinoma and hepatitis B virus infection. DNA of the CDR3: TGTGCCGGCAGGCGGGCCAGTCCTTCTAATGAAAAACTGTTTTTT. It encodes CAGRRASPSNEKLFF.